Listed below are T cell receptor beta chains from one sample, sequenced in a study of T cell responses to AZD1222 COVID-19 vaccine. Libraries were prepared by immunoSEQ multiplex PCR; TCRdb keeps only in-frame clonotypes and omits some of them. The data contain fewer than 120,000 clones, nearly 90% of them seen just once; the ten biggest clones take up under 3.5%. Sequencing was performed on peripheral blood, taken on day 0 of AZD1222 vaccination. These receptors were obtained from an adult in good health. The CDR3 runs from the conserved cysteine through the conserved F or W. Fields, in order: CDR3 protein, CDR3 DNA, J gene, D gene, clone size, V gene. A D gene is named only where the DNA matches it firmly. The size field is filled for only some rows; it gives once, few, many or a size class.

CDR3 protein: CASSLGPTLNTGELFF
CDR3 DNA: TGCGCCAGCAGCTTGGGGCCGACGCTGAACACCGGGGAGCTGTTTTTT
J gene: TRBJ2-2
D gene: -
clone size: -
V gene: TRBV5-1

CDR3 protein: CASSTDRFSGNTIYF
CDR3 DNA: TGTGCCAGCAGCACGGACAGATTCTCTGGAAACACCATATATTTT
J gene: TRBJ1-3
D gene: -
clone size: -
V gene: TRBV6-5

CDR3 protein: CASRQGRGTEAFF
CDR3 DNA: TGTGCCAGCAGGCAGGGTAGGGGCACTGAAGCTTTCTTT
J gene: TRBJ1-1
D gene: -
clone size: -
V gene: TRBV25-1

CDR3 protein: CASSPRAGTGSYEQYF
CDR3 DNA: TGTGCCAGCAGCCCAAGGGCCGGGACAGGATCCTACGAGCAGTACTTC
J gene: TRBJ2-7
D gene: TRBD1
clone size: -
V gene: TRBV7-2

CDR3 protein: CASSLGTGGVEPQHF
CDR3 DNA: TGTGCCAGCAGCTTGGGGACAGGGGGTGTGGAGCCCCAGCATTTT
J gene: TRBJ1-5
D gene: TRBD1
clone size: few
V gene: TRBV9

CDR3 protein: CASSPTARNQPQHF
CDR3 DNA: TGTGCCAGTAGCCCTACAGCCCGCAATCAGCCCCAGCATTTT
J gene: TRBJ1-5
D gene: -
clone size: -
V gene: TRBV19

CDR3 protein: CASSNSGTGVKNIQYF
CDR3 DNA: TGTGCCAGCAGCAACTCCGGGACAGGCGTAAAAAACATTCAGTACTTC
J gene: TRBJ2-4
D gene: TRBD1
clone size: once
V gene: TRBV13

CDR3 protein: CASSQSTDTQYF
CDR3 DNA: TGTGCCAGCAGCCAAAGCACAGATACGCAGTATTTT
J gene: TRBJ2-3
D gene: -
clone size: few
V gene: TRBV7-2

CDR3 protein: CASSAGLAGGNEQFF
CDR3 DNA: TGTGCCAGCAGCGCCGGACTAGCGGGAGGCAATGAGCAGTTCTTC
J gene: TRBJ2-1
D gene: TRBD2
clone size: -
V gene: TRBV9

CDR3 protein: CASSPRAGDHNQPQHF
CDR3 DNA: TGTGCCAGCAGTCCAAGGGCGGGGGACCACAATCAGCCCCAGCATTTT
J gene: TRBJ1-5
D gene: -
clone size: -
V gene: TRBV28

CDR3 protein: CASSYSGTGFQETQYF
CDR3 DNA: TGTGCCAGCAGTTACTCTGGGACAGGCTTCCAAGAGACCCAGTACTTC
J gene: TRBJ2-5
D gene: TRBD1
clone size: -
V gene: TRBV6-5

CDR3 protein: CAISESTANSPLHF
CDR3 DNA: TGTGCCATCAGTGAGTCGACGGCGAACTCACCCCTCCACTTT
J gene: TRBJ1-6
D gene: -
clone size: few
V gene: TRBV10-3

CDR3 protein: CASSQDLPDEQYF
CDR3 DNA: TGTGCCAGCAGCCAAGATCTTCCCGACGAGCAGTACTTC
J gene: TRBJ2-7
D gene: -
clone size: -
V gene: TRBV14

CDR3 protein: CASSVAVVAGFGAFF
CDR3 DNA: TGTGCCAGCAGCGTAGCGGTTGTGGCAGGTTTTGGAGCTTTCTTT
J gene: TRBJ1-1
D gene: -
clone size: -
V gene: TRBV9

CDR3 protein: CASKDRTGTDTQYF
CDR3 DNA: TGTGCCAGTAAGGACAGGACGGGCACAGATACGCAGTATTTT
J gene: TRBJ2-3
D gene: TRBD1
clone size: -
V gene: TRBV19

CDR3 protein: CASSLGAASGNNEQFF
CDR3 DNA: TGCGCCAGCAGCTTGGGGGCGGCTAGCGGGAACAATGAGCAGTTCTTC
J gene: TRBJ2-1
D gene: TRBD2
clone size: -
V gene: TRBV5-1

CDR3 protein: CASSEEGSSYNEQFF
CDR3 DNA: TGTGCCAGCAGTGAGGAGGGGAGTTCCTACAATGAGCAGTTCTTC
J gene: TRBJ2-1
D gene: -
clone size: -
V gene: TRBV6-4

CDR3 protein: CASSVRALDTYSNQPQHF
CDR3 DNA: TGTGCCAGTAGTGTCCGAGCCTTAGACACTTATAGCAATCAGCCCCAGCATTTT
J gene: TRBJ1-5
D gene: -
clone size: -
V gene: TRBV19

CDR3 protein: CSAETRSYEQYF
CDR3 DNA: TGCAGCGCTGAGACAAGGTCCTACGAGCAGTACTTC
J gene: TRBJ2-7
D gene: -
clone size: -
V gene: TRBV29-1

CDR3 protein: CASSQMRATNEKLFF
CDR3 DNA: TGCGCCAGCAGCCAAATGCGAGCAACTAATGAAAAACTGTTTTTT
J gene: TRBJ1-4
D gene: -
clone size: -
V gene: TRBV4-3

CDR3 protein: CASSSPGRGSYEQYF
CDR3 DNA: TGTGCCAGCAGTTCGCCCGGCCGGGGTAGCTACGAGCAGTACTTC
J gene: TRBJ2-7
D gene: -
clone size: -
V gene: TRBV27

CDR3 protein: CASSPGTFSSSYEQYF
CDR3 DNA: TGTGCCAGCAGTCCGGGGACGTTCTCCTCCTCCTACGAGCAGTACTTC
J gene: TRBJ2-7
D gene: -
clone size: -
V gene: TRBV5-8

CDR3 protein: CASRRGKTARYEQYF
CDR3 DNA: TGTGCCAGTCGGAGAGGGAAGACGGCACGGTACGAGCAGTACTTC
J gene: TRBJ2-7
D gene: -
clone size: few
V gene: TRBV27

CDR3 protein: CASSRMSGSQETQYF
CDR3 DNA: TGTGCCAGTAGTAGGATGTCAGGGTCCCAAGAGACCCAGTACTTC
J gene: TRBJ2-5
D gene: -
clone size: once
V gene: TRBV19

CDR3 protein: CSGITGGSSYEQYF
CDR3 DNA: TGCAGCGGGATCACAGGGGGCTCCTCCTACGAGCAGTACTTC
J gene: TRBJ2-7
D gene: TRBD1
clone size: -
V gene: TRBV29-1

CDR3 protein: CASSPDSVNEKLFF
CDR3 DNA: TGCGCCAGCAGTCCTGACAGTGTAAATGAAAAACTGTTTTTT
J gene: TRBJ1-4
D gene: -
clone size: -
V gene: TRBV4-1

CDR3 protein: CASSDRPATNEKLFF
CDR3 DNA: TGTGCCAGCAGTGACAGGCCAGCAACTAATGAAAAACTGTTTTTT
J gene: TRBJ1-4
D gene: -
clone size: -
V gene: TRBV21-1

CDR3 protein: CASSLLVLGNTEAFF
CDR3 DNA: TGTGCCAGCAGCCTTTTGGTCCTTGGGAACACTGAAGCTTTCTTT
J gene: TRBJ1-1
D gene: -
clone size: once
V gene: TRBV7-9

CDR3 protein: CASSMGQGAYNEQFF
CDR3 DNA: TGTGCCAGTAGTATGGGCCAGGGGGCCTACAATGAGCAGTTCTTC
J gene: TRBJ2-1
D gene: TRBD1
clone size: -
V gene: TRBV19

CDR3 protein: CASSLRGGHATNEKLFF
CDR3 DNA: TGTGCCAGCAGCTTACGGGGCGGGCACGCAACTAATGAAAAACTGTTTTTT
J gene: TRBJ1-4
D gene: -
clone size: -
V gene: TRBV11-2

CDR3 protein: CASSPRRGPLHF
CDR3 DNA: TGTGCCAGCAGCCCCCGGCGGGGACCCCTCCACTTT
J gene: TRBJ1-6
D gene: -
clone size: -
V gene: TRBV3-1/TRBV3-2

CDR3 protein: CASLRDRGPDSQYF
CDR3 DNA: TGTGCCAGCCTCCGGGACAGGGGGCCAGACAGTCAGTACTTC
J gene: TRBJ2-7
D gene: TRBD1
clone size: few
V gene: TRBV10-3

CDR3 protein: CASGNGRGTDTQYF
CDR3 DNA: TGTGCTAGTGGTAACGGAAGAGGCACAGATACGCAGTATTTT
J gene: TRBJ2-3
D gene: -
clone size: -
V gene: TRBV12-5

CDR3 protein: CASSSRGLLNTEAFF
CDR3 DNA: TGTGCCAGCAGCTCCAGGGGGCTGTTGAACACTGAAGCTTTCTTT
J gene: TRBJ1-1
D gene: TRBD1
clone size: -
V gene: TRBV5-4

CDR3 protein: CATSGPTEVNEQFF
CDR3 DNA: TGTGCCACCAGTGGCCCGACAGAGGTCAATGAGCAGTTCTTC
J gene: TRBJ2-1
D gene: -
clone size: once
V gene: TRBV24-1

CDR3 protein: CASSPVGFAGFLETQYF
CDR3 DNA: TGTGCCAGCAGCCCAGTGGGCTTTGCGGGGTTTCTTGAGACCCAGTACTTC
J gene: TRBJ2-5
D gene: -
clone size: -
V gene: TRBV3-1/TRBV3-2

CDR3 protein: CASSRGPEAEQFF
CDR3 DNA: TGTGCCAGCAGCCGGGGACCCGAGGCTGAGCAGTTCTTC
J gene: TRBJ2-1
D gene: -
clone size: -
V gene: TRBV11-1

CDR3 protein: CASSLLKGESGELFF
CDR3 DNA: TGTGCCAGCAGCTTATTGAAAGGGGAGTCCGGGGAGCTGTTTTTT
J gene: TRBJ2-2
D gene: -
clone size: -
V gene: TRBV11-1

CDR3 protein: CASSPRQGGGNTEAFF
CDR3 DNA: TGTGCCAGCAGCCCCAGACAGGGCGGAGGGAACACTGAAGCTTTCTTT
J gene: TRBJ1-1
D gene: TRBD1
clone size: -
V gene: TRBV28

CDR3 protein: CASSDIQGDQPQHF
CDR3 DNA: TGTGCCAGCAGTGATATCCAGGGGGATCAGCCCCAGCATTTT
J gene: TRBJ1-5
D gene: TRBD1
clone size: -
V gene: TRBV25-1

CDR3 protein: CASSELAGVNEQFF
CDR3 DNA: TGTGCCAGCAGTGAGCTAGCGGGAGTGAATGAGCAGTTCTTC
J gene: TRBJ2-1
D gene: TRBD2
clone size: -
V gene: TRBV25-1